This T cell receptor beta chain derives from a study of T cell responses to AZD1222 COVID-19 vaccine. Generated by immunoSEQ multiplex PCR, the TCRdb table keeps only in-frame clones and is missing some. Of around 130,000 clones in the sample, approximately 94% are singletons; the top ten hold 6.6%. The receptor comes from an adult in good health. Specimen: peripheral blood, collected on day 0 of AZD1222 vaccination.

As DNA, the CDR3 is TGTGCCAGCAGTTACAACGGAGCAGGCTACACCTTC. It codes for CASSYNGAGYTF. The chain joins TRBV6-6 to TRBJ1-2; no definite D call. CDR1 and CDR2 (germline): MNHNY, SVGAGI (reference sequence). CDR3 length: 12 residues. With 2 bases removed from V and 8 bases from J, the gap between germline ends came to 9 bases.